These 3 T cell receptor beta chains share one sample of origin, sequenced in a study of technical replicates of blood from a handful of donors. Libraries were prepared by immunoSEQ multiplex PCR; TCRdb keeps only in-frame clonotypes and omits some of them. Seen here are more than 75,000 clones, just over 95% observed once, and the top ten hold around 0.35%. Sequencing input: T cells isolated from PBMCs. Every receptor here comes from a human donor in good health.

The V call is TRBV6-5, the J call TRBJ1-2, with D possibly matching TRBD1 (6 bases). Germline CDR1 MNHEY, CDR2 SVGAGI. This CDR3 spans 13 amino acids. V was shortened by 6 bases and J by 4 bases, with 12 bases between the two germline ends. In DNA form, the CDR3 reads TGTGCCAGCAGACAGGGTATCTCCTATGGCTACACCTTC. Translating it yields CASRQGISYGYTF.

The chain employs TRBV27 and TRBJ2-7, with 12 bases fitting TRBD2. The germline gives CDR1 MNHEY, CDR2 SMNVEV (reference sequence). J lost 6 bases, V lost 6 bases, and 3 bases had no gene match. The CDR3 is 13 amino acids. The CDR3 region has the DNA TGTGCCAGCAGCTGGACTAGCGGGGTCGAGCAGTACTTC. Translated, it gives CASSWTSGVEQYF.

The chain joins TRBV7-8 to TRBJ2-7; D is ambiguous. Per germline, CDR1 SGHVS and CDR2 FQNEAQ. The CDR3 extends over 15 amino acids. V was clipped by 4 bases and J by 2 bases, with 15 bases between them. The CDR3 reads CASSSAVGVAYEQYF. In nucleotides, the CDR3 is TGTGCCAGCAGCTCGGCGGTCGGAGTGGCCTACGAGCAGTACTTC.